Below, one T cell receptor (beta chain) is given with its context. Its target antigen remains unknown. The junction and the germline gene differ at one end; a read error may be behind it. Genomic DNA was extracted from sorted cells for sequencing of the TCRbeta CDR3 region. TCRbeta CDR3 regions were sequenced using the immunoSEQ Assay. TCRdb retrieved this table from immuneACCESS and kept in-frame rearrangements only. Not all clones are present; in checked studies, unresolved V genes account for under half, and no reason is known for the remainder. Here the sample has roughly 86,000 clones; around 85% occur a single time. The top ten constitute over 1.5% of the sample. This record comes from a study of OX40 agonist ivuxolimab in advanced cancers. Regarding the study in general: Ivuxolimab was a fully human IgG2 agonistic monoclonal antibody targeting the costimulatory receptor OX40 (CD134). A male proportion of approximately 83% and a mean age of approximately 61 years, ranging from roughly 23 to 80, were recorded for the dose-escalation cohort. Intravenous ivuxolimab was administered to patients every 2 weeks at six dose levels: 0.01, 0.1, 0.3, 1.5, 3 and 10 mg/kg. Peripheral TCRbeta sequencing aimed to test whether ivuxolimab altered TCR sequence diversity and caused clonal T-cell expansion. Prior anti-PD-1, anti-PD-L1 or anti-CTLA-4 therapy was permitted, and approximately 40% of dose-escalation patients had received checkpoint inhibitors. Partial responses were achieved by three dose-escalation patients, of whom one had hepatocellular carcinoma and two had cutaneous melanoma. Of the approximately 53 patients in dose escalation, about 20 had hepatocellular carcinoma, about 15 had melanoma, 9 had renal cell carcinoma and 9 had head and neck cancer. The paper covers the monotherapy dose-escalation part of the phase I ivuxolimab trial, which included N of about 50 patients. On the study overall, not on this receptor specifically: In the 0.1-3.0 mg/kg groups, partial responders had among the lowest normalized peripheral clonal expansion, particularly in CD8+ T cells. On average, CD8+ T cells showed more expanded clones than CD4+ T cells after ivuxolimab. At doses of 0.1 to 3.0 mg/kg, clonal expansion of both CD4+ and CD8+ blood T cells was observed from baseline to week 6. The antigen specificity of the clonally expanded peripheral T cells was not determined. Low levels of normalized T-cell clonal expansion were also seen in some patients who did not respond.

Including the terminal cysteine and phenylalanine, the CDR3 comprises 13 residues. Of the read, only the CDR3 DNA is kept; its 39 bases are in frame from base 1. From a lookup of the germline V gene, CDR1 and CDR2 are MGHRA and YSYEKL. Patients with a history of autoimmune disease or receiving systemic immunosuppression were excluded from the trial. Peripheral blood for TCR sequencing was drawn from every dose cohort at baseline, at cycle 4 day 1 and at cycle 7 day 1. Samples were obtained from an open-label, multicenter, first-in-human phase I dose-escalation trial of ivuxolimab. The trial enrolled adults with locally advanced or metastatic head and neck squamous cell, hepatocellular, melanoma or renal cell carcinoma. CD4+ and CD8+ T cells were sorted separately from peripheral blood before TCR sequencing.

The source material was CD4+ or CD8+ T cells sorted from blood, sampled in a trial of the OX40 agonist ivuxolimab. The rearrangement joined TRBV4-1 to TRBJ2-7, and possibly TRBD1, on 6 matching bases. This TCR derives from an adult with an advanced solid tumor such as melanoma, head and neck, liver or kidney cancer. The DNA sequence is given as TGCGCCAGCAGCCCAACCAATCAGGACAGAGTGAACTTC. This gives the protein CASSPTNQDRVNF.